One and the same sample provided the 21 T cell receptor beta chains below, sequenced in a study of Ad26.COV2.S vaccination and SARS-CoV-2 variants. The sample's treatment: over 15 received Ad26.COV2.S at low or high dose, single or two shots; a few received placebo; per-sample allocation not given. It was on day 63 after the first vaccine or placebo injection that samples were taken. Using immunoSEQ multiplex PCR, the repertoire was profiled, and TCRdb retains in-frame clones only, with some absent. The data hold 350,000 to 400,000 clones, with 70% to 90% observed a single time. This specimen was peripheral blood, taken in a trial of Ad26.COV2.S vaccine versus placebo. Receptors originate from a person between 18 and 65 years old who received the Ad26.COV2.S COVID-19 vaccine or a placebo.

To note about this clone: Other DNA sequences from this sample encode an identical CDR3 as well. The chain carries TRBV27 and TRBJ2-7; 9 bases fit TRBD2. The CDR3 spans 15 residues. The germline CDR1 and CDR2 sequences are MNHEY and SMNVEV (reference sequence). The V segment lost 2 bases and the J segment 2 bases; nucleotides outside the gene matches: 4. The CDR3 DNA reads as TGTGCCAGCAGTTTAGGCCTAGCGGGGACCTACGAGCAGTACTTC. It encodes CASSLGLAGTYEQYF.

The CDR3 reads CASSLASGTYEQYF. In nucleotides, the CDR3 is TGTGCCAGCAGCTTAGCTTCAGGGACCTACGAGCAGTACTTC. This sequence joins TRBV13 and TRBJ2-7; a possible D gene is TRBD1 (5 bases). The germline V gene has CDR1 PRHDT and CDR2 FYEKMQ (reference sequence). The V end lost 1 base, the J end lost 2 bases, and 9 bases lay between the germline ends. This CDR3 is built from 14 residues.

The V and J genes are TRBV2 and TRBJ2-7; D may be TRBD1 or TRBD2 (5 bases each). The CDR3 covers 14 residues. Germline lookup yields CDR1 SNHLY and CDR2 FYNNEI. Trimming left V 3 bases short and J 0 bases short, with 9 bases between. The CDR3 DNA reads as TGTGCCAGCAGTGATTGGGACCACTCCTACGAGCAGTACTTC. This encodes CASSDWDHSYEQYF.

A few counts support this clone. This rearrangement joins TRBV5-1 to TRBJ1-6, with D possibly being TRBD1 (6 bases). The CDR3 totals 14 residues. Germline assignment: CDR1 SGHRS and CDR2 YFSETQ. Trimming stripped 2 bases from V and 7 bases from J, with 10 bases between. This CDR3 reads CASSLQGENSPLHF. CDR3 nucleotide sequence: TGCGCCAGCAGCTTACAGGGCGAAAATTCACCCCTCCACTTT.

The table lists this clone with a count of one. The chain is built from TRBV13 and TRBJ1-2; D perhaps matches TRBD1 (6 bases). Per germline, CDR1 PRHDT and CDR2 FYEKMQ (reference sequence). The CDR3 is 14 residues long. Trimming pared 4 bases from V and 8 bases from J, leaving 17 bases between. Here the CDR3 reads CASSSEGGSWGYTF. In nucleotides, the CDR3 is TGTGCCAGCAGCTCAGAGGGGGGCTCTTGGGGCTACACCTTC.

V usage is TRBV10-2 and J usage is TRBJ2-3; the match to TRBD2 covers 9 bases. CDR1 is WSHSY, CDR2 SAAADI, per germline. V shed 3 bases, J shed 6 bases, and the junction held 4 bases outside the gene matches. This CDR3 is 14 amino acids long. The CDR3 bases are TGCGCCAGCAGTGATGCGGGGGGGGGTGATACGCAGTATTTT. Translating gives CASSDAGGGDTQYF.

This clone appeared a single time. The chain employs TRBV3-1 (or the pseudogene TRBV3-2) and TRBJ1-5; TRBD1 aligns across 7 bases. Germline V gene lookup returns CDR1 LGHDT and CDR2 YNNKEL (reference sequence). CDR3 size: 14 residues. V lost 4 bases to trimming and J lost 9 bases; unmatched junction nucleotides: 9. Written as DNA, the CDR3 is TGTGCCAGCAGCCGAGGGACAGACGGAAGGCCCCAGCATTTT. It specifies CASSRGTDGRPQHF.

The CDR3 DNA reads TGTGCCAGCGCTGCTAGGTTGACCGGGGAGCTGTTTTTT. This codes for CASAARLTGELFF. The V and J genes are TRBV2 and TRBJ2-2; D is unclear. Deletions cut 8 bases from V and 5 bases from J, with 12 bases between. The CDR3 is made up of 13 amino acids. CDR1 SNHLY and CDR2 FYNNEI come from the germline V gene.

The CDR3 nucleotides are TGCGCCAGCAGTCAATCGGGCTGGTCGTGGGGGGGGATTCTGAGCAATCAGCCCCAGCATTTT. It translates to CASSQSGWSWGGILSNQPQHF. V and J are TRBV23-1 and TRBJ1-5, with TRBD1 as a possible D gene (5 bases). TRBV23-1 is recorded as an ORF, its role being uncertain. CDR3 length: 21 amino acids. V dropped 0 bases and J dropped 1 base, with 25 bases sitting between them.

As concerns this clone: The sample has other DNA sequences that encode this CDR3 too. The chain is built from TRBV2 and TRBJ1-3; D remains unclear. With 0 bases removed from V and 4 bases from J, the gap between germline ends came to 1 base. The germline gives CDR1 SNHLY, CDR2 FYNNEI. The CDR3 loop spans 12 amino acids. The DNA of the CDR3 is TGTGCCAGCAGTGAAGCGGGAAACACCATATATTTT. Its translation: CASSEAGNTIYF.

The chain employs TRBV20-1 and TRBJ1-2; 7 bases are a match to TRBD1. This CDR3 comprises 11 residues. The ends lost 6 bases at V and 8 bases at J; junction bases unmatched: 6. Per germline, CDR1 DFQATT and CDR2 SNEGSKA (reference sequence). The CDR3 DNA reads TGCAGTGCACCGACAGGGTTCGGCTACACCTTC. Amino acid sequence: CSAPTGFGYTF.

This sequence joins TRBV5-1 and TRBJ1-3, with no clear D. Trimming cost V 1 base and J 0 bases, with 8 bases left between them. Germline V gene data show CDR1 as SGHRS and CDR2 as YFSETQ. CDR3 size: 15 residues. The CDR3 region has the DNA TGCGCCAGCAGCTTGATGGGAAGCTCTGGAAACACCATATATTTT. The encoded protein is CASSLMGSSGNTIYF.

The chain uses TRBV12-5 and TRBJ1-4; tentative D call: TRBD1 (6 bases). The CDR3 loop spans 16 amino acids. Per germline, CDR1 LGHNT and CDR2 FRNRAP. The V end lost 7 bases, the J end lost 0 bases, and 15 bases lay between the germline ends. CDR3 bases: TGTGCTAGTGCCCCCCGGGACATAACAACTAATGAAAAACTGTTTTTT. Protein: CASAPRDITTNEKLFF.

The chain is built from TRBV5-6 and TRBJ1-5, with D possibly being TRBD1 (5 bases). Per germline, CDR1 SGHDT and CDR2 YYEEEE. The CDR3 is 12 amino acids. Trimming removed 5 bases at V and 7 bases at J, with 10 bases between. The CDR3 DNA reads TGTGCCAGCAGTTCAGGGCCGCAGCCCCAGCATTTT. This sequence encodes CASSSGPQPQHF.

The gene calls are TRBV19 and TRBJ2-5; D is uncertain. Trimming removed 1 base from V and 5 bases from J, with 14 bases in between. Per the germline V gene, CDR1 is LNHDA and CDR2 is SQIVND (reference sequence). There are 15 residues in the CDR3. This CDR3 reads CASSIAFRAGETQYF. DNA of the CDR3: TGTGCCAGTAGTATAGCTTTTCGGGCTGGGGAGACCCAGTACTTC.

V gene TRBV29-1 combines with J gene TRBJ1-4, with D possibly matching TRBD1 (5 bases). Trimming pared 4 bases from V and 7 bases from J, leaving 13 bases between. Germline V CDR1 and CDR2: SQVTM, ANQGSEA. CDR3 length equals 13 residues. The CDR3, as DNA: TGCAGCGTTGCCAGCAGGGCGAGTGAAAAACTGTTTTTT. Its translation is CSVASRASEKLFF.

This chain joins TRBV2 and TRBJ2-2; D ambiguous. Deletions cut 5 bases from V and 3 bases from J, with 4 bases between. Germline CDR1 is SNHLY and CDR2 is FYNNEI. The CDR3 loop spans 12 amino acids. The CDR3 nucleotides are TGTGCCAGCAGTCTTGACACCGGGGAGCTGTTTTTT. Protein product: CASSLDTGELFF.

V usage is TRBV2 and J usage is TRBJ2-3; 8 bases line up with TRBD2. The CDR3 is made up of 13 amino acids. Per the germline V gene, CDR1 is SNHLY and CDR2 is FYNNEI. CDR3 sequence: CARAGGHTDTQYF. CDR3 DNA: TGTGCGAGGGCGGGGGGACACACAGATACGCAGTATTTT.

This clone has just one count. The V call is TRBV21-1, the J call TRBJ1-5. TRBV21-1 is a recognized pseudogene. The CDR3 loop spans 22 amino acids. CDR3 nucleotides: TGTGCCAGCAGCAAACGAAAAACCGGAGGGGGGATAAGCAATATCGGCAATCAGCCCCAGCATTTT. Protein sequence: CASSKRKTGGGISNIGNQPQHF.

This sequence joins TRBV5-1 and TRBJ2-1; 9 bases align to TRBD2. The CDR3 is 15 residues long. The germline CDR1 and CDR2 sequences are SGHRS and YFSETQ. The V gene end was trimmed by 2 bases and the J gene end by 4 bases; junction bases not matched to a gene: 4. In nucleotides, the CDR3 is TGCGCCAGCAGCTTAGCGGGGGGAACTTACAATGAGCAGTTCTTC. Its translation: CASSLAGGTYNEQFF. Looking up the rest from reference TRBV5-1 and TRBJ2-1 gives the full variable domain: KAGVTQTPRYLIKTRGQQVTLSCSPISGHRSVSWYQQTPGQGLQFLFEYFSETQRNKGNFPGRFSGRQFSNSRSEMNVSTLELGDSALYLCASSLAGGTYNEQFFGPGTRLTVL.

The V call is TRBV6-6, the J call TRBJ2-1, with a tentative D call TRBD2 (6 bases). This CDR3 is 14 amino acids long. Deletions cut 5 bases from V and 0 bases from J, with 8 bases between. CDR1 is MNHNY, CDR2 SVGAGI, per germline (reference sequence). CDR3 protein: CASSRGFSYNEQFF. The CDR3, as DNA: TGTGCCAGCAGTCGGGGGTTCTCCTACAATGAGCAGTTCTTC.